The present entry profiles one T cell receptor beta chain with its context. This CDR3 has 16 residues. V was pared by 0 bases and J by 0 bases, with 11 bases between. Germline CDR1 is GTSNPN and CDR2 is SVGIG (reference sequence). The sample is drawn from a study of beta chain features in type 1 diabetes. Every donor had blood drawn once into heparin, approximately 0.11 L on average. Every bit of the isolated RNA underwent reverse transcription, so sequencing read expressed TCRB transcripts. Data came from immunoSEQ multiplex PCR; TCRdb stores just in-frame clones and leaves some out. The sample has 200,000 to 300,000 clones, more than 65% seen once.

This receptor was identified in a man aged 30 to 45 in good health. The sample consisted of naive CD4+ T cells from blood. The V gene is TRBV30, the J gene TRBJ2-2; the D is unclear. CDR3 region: CAWSVRVTANTGELFF. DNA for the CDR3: TGTGCCTGGAGTGTACGGGTCACTGCGAACACCGGGGAGCTGTTTTTT.